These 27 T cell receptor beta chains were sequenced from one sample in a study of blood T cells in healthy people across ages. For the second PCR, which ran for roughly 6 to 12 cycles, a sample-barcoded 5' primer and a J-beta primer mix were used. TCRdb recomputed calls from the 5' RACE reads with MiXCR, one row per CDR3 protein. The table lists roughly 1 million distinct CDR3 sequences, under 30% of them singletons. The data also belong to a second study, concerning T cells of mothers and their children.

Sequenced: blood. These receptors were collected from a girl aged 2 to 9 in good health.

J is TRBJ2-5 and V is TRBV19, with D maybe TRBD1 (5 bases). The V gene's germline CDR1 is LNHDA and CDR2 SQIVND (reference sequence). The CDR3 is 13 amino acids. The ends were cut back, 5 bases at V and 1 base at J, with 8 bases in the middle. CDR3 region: CASSWGSQETQYF. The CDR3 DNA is TGTGCCAGTAGTTGGGGCTCCCAAGAGACCCAGTACTTC.

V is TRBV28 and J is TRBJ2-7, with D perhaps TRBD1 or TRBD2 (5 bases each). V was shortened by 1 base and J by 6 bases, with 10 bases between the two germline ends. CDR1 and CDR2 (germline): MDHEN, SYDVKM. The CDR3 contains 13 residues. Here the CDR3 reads CASSLFVGGEQYF. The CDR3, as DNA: TGTGCCAGCAGTTTATTTGTTGGGGGCGAGCAGTACTTC.

The chain's CDR3 is CASRFRAEAFF. CDR3 DNA sequence: TGTGCCAGCAGGTTCAGGGCCGAAGCTTTCTTT. J is TRBJ1-1 and V is TRBV25-1; possibly TRBD1 for D (5 bases). CDR3 length: 11 amino acids. Germline values: CDR1 MGHDK, CDR2 SYGVNS. V was cut by 6 bases and J by 8 bases, with 10 bases left in between.

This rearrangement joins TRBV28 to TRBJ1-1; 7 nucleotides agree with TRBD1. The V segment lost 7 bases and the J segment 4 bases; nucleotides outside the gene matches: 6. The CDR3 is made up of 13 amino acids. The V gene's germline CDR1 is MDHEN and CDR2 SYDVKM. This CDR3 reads CASTHRGSTEAFF. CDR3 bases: TGTGCCAGCACCCACAGGGGCAGCACTGAAGCTTTCTTT.

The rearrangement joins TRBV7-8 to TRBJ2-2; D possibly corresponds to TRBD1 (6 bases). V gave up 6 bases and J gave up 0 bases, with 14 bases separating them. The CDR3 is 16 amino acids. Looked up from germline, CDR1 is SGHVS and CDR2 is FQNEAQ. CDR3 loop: CASRGTGRPNTGELFF. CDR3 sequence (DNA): TGTGCCAGCAGGGGTACAGGGCGGCCGAACACCGGGGAGCTGTTTTTT.

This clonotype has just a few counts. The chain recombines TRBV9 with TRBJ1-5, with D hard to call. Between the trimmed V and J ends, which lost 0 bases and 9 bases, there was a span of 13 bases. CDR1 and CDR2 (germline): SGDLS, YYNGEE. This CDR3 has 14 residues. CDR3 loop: CASSVDNDLGPQHF. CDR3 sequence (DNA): TGTGCCAGCAGCGTAGATAACGATTTGGGGCCCCAGCATTTT.

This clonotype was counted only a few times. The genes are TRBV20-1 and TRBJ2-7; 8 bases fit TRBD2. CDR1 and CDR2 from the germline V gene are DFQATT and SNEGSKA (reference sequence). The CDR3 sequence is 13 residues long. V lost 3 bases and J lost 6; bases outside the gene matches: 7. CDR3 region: CSASGRASGEQYF. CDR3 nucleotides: TGCAGTGCTAGCGGGAGGGCCTCGGGCGAGCAGTACTTC.

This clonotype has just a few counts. The CDR3 loop reads CASSSAGISAGELFF. In nucleotides, the CDR3 is TGTGCCAGCAGCTCTGCCGGGATAAGTGCCGGGGAGCTGTTTTTT. The chain is built from TRBV5-8 and TRBJ2-2; possibly TRBD2 for D (5 bases). Germline CDR1 is SGHTS and CDR2 is YDEGEE. Between the trimmed V and J ends, which lost 3 bases and 6 bases, there was a span of 15 bases. This CDR3 is 15 amino acids long.

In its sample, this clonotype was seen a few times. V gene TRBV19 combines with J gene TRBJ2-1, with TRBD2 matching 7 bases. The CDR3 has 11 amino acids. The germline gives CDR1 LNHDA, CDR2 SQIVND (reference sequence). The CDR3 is CAGDYLLTEFF. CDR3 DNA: TGTGCTGGGGACTACCTCCTTACGGAGTTCTTC. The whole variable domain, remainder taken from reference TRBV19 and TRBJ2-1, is DGGITQSPKYLFRKEGQNVTLSCEQNLNHDAMYWYRQDPGQGLRLIYYSQIVNDFQKGDIAEGYSVSREKKESFPLTVTSAQKNPTAFYLCAGDYLLTEFFGPGTRLTVL.

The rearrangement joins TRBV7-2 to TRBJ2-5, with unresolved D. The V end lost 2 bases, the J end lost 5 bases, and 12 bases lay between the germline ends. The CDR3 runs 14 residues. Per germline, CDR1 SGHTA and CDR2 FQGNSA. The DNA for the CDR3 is TGTGCCAGCAGCTTAATGATTGTATGGGAGACCCAGTACTTC. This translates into CASSLMIVWETQYF.

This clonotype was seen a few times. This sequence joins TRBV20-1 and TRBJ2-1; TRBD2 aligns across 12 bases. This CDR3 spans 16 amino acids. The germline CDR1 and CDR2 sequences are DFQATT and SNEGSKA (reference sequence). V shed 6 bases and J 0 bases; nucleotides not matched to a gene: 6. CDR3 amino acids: CSARSTSGGSYNEQFF. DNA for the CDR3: TGCAGTGCCCGATCGACTAGCGGGGGCTCCTACAATGAGCAGTTCTTC.

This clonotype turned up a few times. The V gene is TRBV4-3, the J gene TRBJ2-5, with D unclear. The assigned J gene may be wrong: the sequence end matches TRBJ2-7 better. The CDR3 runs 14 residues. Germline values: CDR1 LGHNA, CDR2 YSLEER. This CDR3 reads CASSQGQDSYEQYF. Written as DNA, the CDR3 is TGCGCCAGCAGCCAAGGGCAGGATTCCTACGAGCAGTACTTC.

In DNA, the CDR3 is TGTGCCAGCAGCACATTGGCAGGGGTCTACGAGCAGTACTTC. This translates into CASSTLAGVYEQYF. V is TRBV21-1 and J is TRBJ2-7; the tabulated D call, TRBD1, remains unverified against the DNA. TRBV21-1 is a recognized pseudogene. This CDR3 has 14 amino acids.

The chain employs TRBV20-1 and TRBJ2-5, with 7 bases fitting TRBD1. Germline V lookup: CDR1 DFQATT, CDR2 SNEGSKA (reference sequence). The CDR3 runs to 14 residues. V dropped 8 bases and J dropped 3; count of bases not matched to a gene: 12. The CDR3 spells CSPSPGTVKETQYF. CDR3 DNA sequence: TGCAGTCCTTCTCCCGGGACAGTTAAAGAGACCCAGTACTTC.

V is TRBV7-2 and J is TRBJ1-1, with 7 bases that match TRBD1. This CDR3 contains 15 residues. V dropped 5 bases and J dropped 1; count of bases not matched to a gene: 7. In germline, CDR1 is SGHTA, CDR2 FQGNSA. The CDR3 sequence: CASSPGQAANTEAFF. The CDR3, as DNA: TGTGCCAGCAGCCCTGGACAGGCTGCGAACACTGAAGCTTTCTTT.

This chain's CDR3 is CASSQAGDYQRETQYF. The CDR3 DNA reads as TGTGCCAGCAGCCAAGCCGGGGACTACCAAAGAGAAACCCAGTACTTC. The chain uses TRBV4-2 and TRBJ2-5; 7 nucleotides match TRBD2. V was clipped by 1 base and J by 8 bases; unmatched bases: 13. CDR3 length: 16 residues. Germline V lookup: CDR1 LGHNA, CDR2 YNFKEQ.

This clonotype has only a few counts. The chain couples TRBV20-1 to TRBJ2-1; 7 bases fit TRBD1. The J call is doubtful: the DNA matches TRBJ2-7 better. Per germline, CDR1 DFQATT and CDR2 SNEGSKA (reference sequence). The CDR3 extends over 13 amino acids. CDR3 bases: TGCAGTGCTAGCCTACAGACAGGGCTCGAGCAGTACTTC. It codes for CSASLQTGLEQYF.

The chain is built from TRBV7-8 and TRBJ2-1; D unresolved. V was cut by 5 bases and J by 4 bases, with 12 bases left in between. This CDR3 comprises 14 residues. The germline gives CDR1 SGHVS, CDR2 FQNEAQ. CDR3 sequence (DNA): TGTGCCAGCAGCACCCTTGAACGATACAATGAGCAGTTCTTC. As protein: CASSTLERYNEQFF.

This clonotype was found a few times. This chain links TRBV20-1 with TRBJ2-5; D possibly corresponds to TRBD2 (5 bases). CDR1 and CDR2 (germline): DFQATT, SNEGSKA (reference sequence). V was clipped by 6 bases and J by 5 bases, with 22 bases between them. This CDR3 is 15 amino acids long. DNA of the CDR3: TGCAGTGCCCCATCCACTGGACTGGAACGGGAGACCCAGTACTTC. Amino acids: CSAPSTGLERETQYF.

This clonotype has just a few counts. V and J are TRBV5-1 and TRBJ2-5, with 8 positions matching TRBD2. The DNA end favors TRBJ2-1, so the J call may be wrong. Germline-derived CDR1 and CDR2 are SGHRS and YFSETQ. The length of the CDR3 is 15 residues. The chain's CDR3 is CASSFSGTSIHEQFF. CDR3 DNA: TGCGCCAGCAGCTTCTCCGGGACTAGTATCCATGAGCAGTTCTTC.

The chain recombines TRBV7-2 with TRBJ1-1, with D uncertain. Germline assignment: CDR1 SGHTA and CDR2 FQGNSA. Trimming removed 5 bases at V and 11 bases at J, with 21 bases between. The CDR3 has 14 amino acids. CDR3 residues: CASSTPGRSKTAFF. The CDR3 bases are TGTGCCAGCAGCACACCCGGGCGGTCGAAGACGGCTTTCTTT.

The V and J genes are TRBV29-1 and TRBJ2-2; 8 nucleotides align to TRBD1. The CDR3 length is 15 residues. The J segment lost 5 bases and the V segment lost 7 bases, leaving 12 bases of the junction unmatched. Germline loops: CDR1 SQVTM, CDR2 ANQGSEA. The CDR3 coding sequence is TGCAGCGCCAGCCTCAGGGGGCAAGGGACCGGGGAGCTGTTTTTT. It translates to CSASLRGQGTGELFF.

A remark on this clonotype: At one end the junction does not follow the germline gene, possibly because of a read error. DNA of the CDR3: TGTGCCGGCAGCCCGACGACAGGCGCAACTAATGAAAAACTGTTTTTT. This encodes CAGSPTTGATNEKLFF. The chain couples TRBV9 to TRBJ1-4; possible D gene TRBD1, 6 bases. The germline gives CDR1 SGDLS, CDR2 YYNGEE. This CDR3 has 16 residues.

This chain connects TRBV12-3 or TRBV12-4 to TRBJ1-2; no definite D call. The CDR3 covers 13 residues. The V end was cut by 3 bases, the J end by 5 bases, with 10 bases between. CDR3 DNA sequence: TGTGCCAGCAGTTTTCATGTACTATATGGCTACACCTTC. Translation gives CASSFHVLYGYTF.

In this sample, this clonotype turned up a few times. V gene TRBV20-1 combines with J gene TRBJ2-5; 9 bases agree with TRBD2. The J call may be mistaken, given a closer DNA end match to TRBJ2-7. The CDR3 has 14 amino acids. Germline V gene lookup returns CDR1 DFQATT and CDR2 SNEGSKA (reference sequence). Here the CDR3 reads CSAGGGAVIYEQYF. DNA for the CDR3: TGCAGTGCTGGCGGGGGGGCTGTAATTTACGAGCAGTACTTC.

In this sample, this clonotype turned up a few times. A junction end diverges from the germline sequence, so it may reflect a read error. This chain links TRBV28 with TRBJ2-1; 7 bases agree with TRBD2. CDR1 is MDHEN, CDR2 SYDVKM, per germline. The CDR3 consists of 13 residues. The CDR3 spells CAGSWDYSAEQFF. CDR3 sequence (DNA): TGTGCCGGCAGCTGGGACTACAGCGCTGAGCAGTTCTTC.

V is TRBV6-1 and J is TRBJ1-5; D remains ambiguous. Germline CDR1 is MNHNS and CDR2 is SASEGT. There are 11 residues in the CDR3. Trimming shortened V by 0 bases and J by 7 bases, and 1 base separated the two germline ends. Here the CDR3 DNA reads TGTGCCAGCAGTGAAGCACAGCCCCAGCATTTT. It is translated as CASSEAQPQHF.